A single sample gave rise to the 16 T cell receptor beta chains below, sequenced in a study of blood T cells in healthy people across ages. Next came a second PCR, run for about 6 to 11 cycles, which used a sample-barcoded 5' primer along with a J-beta primer mix. MiXCR, applied by TCRdb to the 5' RACE reads, yields one record per CDR3 protein. The sample gives approximately 600,000 distinct CDR3 sequences, 58% of which show up once; over 35% is in the top ten. Sample: blood. These receptors were taken from a man in his 60s in good health.

The chain combines TRBV7-9 with TRBJ2-3; 13 bases match TRBD2. From germline, CDR1 is SEHNR and CDR2 FQNEAQ (reference sequence). J gave up 2 bases and V 3 bases, and 2 bases lay outside the gene matches. This CDR3 spans 16 amino acids. CDR3 region: CASSFTSGRDTDTQYF. The CDR3, as DNA: TGTGCCAGCAGCTTCACTAGCGGGAGGGACACAGATACGCAGTATTTT.

The gene calls are TRBV28 and TRBJ2-7; unclear D gene. V lost 5 bases, J lost 2 bases, and 10 bases lay in between. Germline lookup yields CDR1 MDHEN and CDR2 SYDVKM. The CDR3 extends over 13 amino acids. The DNA of the CDR3 is TGTGCCAGCAGTCTCAGAGATCCCTACGAGCAGTACTTC. Its translation: CASSLRDPYEQYF.

This clonotype was seen a handful of times. This chain uses TRBV20-1 with TRBJ2-4; TRBD2 matches 8 bases. CDR3 length: 15 residues. J was trimmed by 0 bases and V by 3 bases; bases with no gene match: 4. Germline CDR1 and CDR2: DFQATT and SNEGSKA (reference sequence). The CDR3 loop reads CSASGGGLAKNIQYF. CDR3 in DNA: TGCAGTGCTAGCGGGGGGGGACTAGCCAAAAACATTCAGTACTTC.

DNA for the CDR3: TGCAGTGCTAGAGATTCGGGGGGCGTCCCCTACAATGAGCAGTACTTC. Protein sequence: CSARDSGGVPYNEQYF. The gene calls are TRBV20-1 and TRBJ2-1, with a tentative D call TRBD2 (7 bases). The J call may be mistaken, given a closer DNA end match to TRBJ2-7. The CDR3 has 16 amino acids. Germline-derived CDR1 and CDR2 are DFQATT and SNEGSKA (reference sequence).

The table lists this clonotype with a few counts. The rearrangement joins TRBV6-5 to TRBJ1-1; D is uncertain. Germline V gene data show CDR1 as MNHEY and CDR2 as SVGAGI. V shed 4 bases and J shed 4 bases, with 7 bases lying between them. The CDR3 loop spans 12 amino acids. The CDR3 region is CASSFMGTEAFF. CDR3 sequence (DNA): TGTGCCAGCAGTTTCATGGGCACTGAAGCTTTCTTT.

This clonotype was seen a single time. The chain has TRBV28 and TRBJ1-2; D possibly corresponds to TRBD1 (6 bases). V dropped 4 bases and J dropped 6 bases, with 15 bases sitting between them. This CDR3 is 14 amino acids long. Germline loops: CDR1 MDHEN, CDR2 SYDVKM. The CDR3 here is CASSSPGVGDGYTF. CDR3 bases: TGTGCCAGCAGTTCGCCAGGGGTTGGGGATGGCTACACCTTC.

J is TRBJ2-3 and V is TRBV9; 7 positions match TRBD2. Germline loops: CDR1 SGDLS, CDR2 YYNGEE. The CDR3 contains 17 residues. J lost 2 bases, V lost 0 bases, and 9 bases had no gene match. As DNA, the CDR3 is TGTGCCAGCAGCGTAGCCCCTGGCGGGGGTGACACAGATACGCAGTATTTT. Protein product: CASSVAPGGGDTDTQYF.

CDR3: CASSVGGRSHFQETQYF. CDR3 sequence (DNA): TGTGCCAGCAGCGTAGGAGGGCGGAGCCATTTCCAAGAGACCCAGTACTTC. J is TRBJ2-5 and V is TRBV9; D perhaps matches TRBD2 (5 bases). The germline V gene has CDR1 SGDLS and CDR2 YYNGEE. The CDR3 has 17 amino acids. V gave up 0 bases and J gave up 1 base, with 16 bases separating them.

This clonotype turned up a few times. The V call is TRBV15, the J call TRBJ2-1, with 7 bases fitting TRBD1. CDR3 size: 18 residues. Looked up from germline, CDR1 is LNHNV and CDR2 is YYDKDF (reference sequence). V shed 0 bases and J 8 bases; nucleotides not matched to a gene: 16. The CDR3 region is CATSRDPLARGRGDEQFF. The CDR3 DNA reads TGTGCCACCAGCAGAGATCCTCTTGCGAGGGGGCGAGGGGATGAGCAGTTCTTC. The variable domain in full, completed from reference TRBV15 and TRBJ2-1, reads DAMVIQNPRYQVTQFGKPVTLSCSQTLNHNVMYWYQQKSSQAPKLLFHYYDKDFNNEADTPDNFQSRRPNTSFCFLDIRSPGLGDTAMYLCATSRDPLARGRGDEQFFGPGTRLTVL.

The rearrangement joins TRBV20-1 to TRBJ2-7; perhaps TRBD1 as D (6 bases). Germline lookup yields CDR1 DFQATT and CDR2 SNEGSKA (reference sequence). V was trimmed by 6 bases and J by 4 bases, leaving 16 bases between them. This CDR3 spans 13 amino acids. The CDR3 nucleotides are TGCAGTGCCCAAAAGACAGGCCTTTACGAGCAGTACTTC. Protein: CSAQKTGLYEQYF.

For the CDR3, the DNA is TGTGCCAGCAGCCCAGTCCGCGGACAGGGAGGCTACACCTTC. As protein: CASSPVRGQGGYTF. The chain is built from TRBV11-2 and TRBJ1-2; TRBD1 aligns across 8 bases. Per germline, CDR1 SGHAT and CDR2 FQNNGV. The V segment lost 5 bases and the J segment 8 bases; nucleotides outside the gene matches: 10. The CDR3 is 14 residues long.

This clonotype was recorded a few times. V is TRBV24-1 and J is TRBJ2-3; 8 bases fit TRBD1. This CDR3 comprises 17 residues. CDR1 KGHDR and CDR2 SFDVKD come from the germline V gene. After removal of 4 bases from V and 4 bases from J, the junction contained 12 bases not matched to a gene. DNA for the CDR3: TGTGCCACCAGTGACCCCGGACAGGGAGTGGCGTCAGATACGCAGTATTTT. Translation gives CATSDPGQGVASDTQYF.

The gene calls are TRBV20-1 and TRBJ1-2, with no clear D. Germline lookup yields CDR1 DFQATT and CDR2 SNEGSKA (reference sequence). V dropped 5 bases and J dropped 4 bases, with 14 bases sitting between them. The length of the CDR3 is 13 residues. The CDR3 region has the DNA TGCAGTGCTGGCCGACCGGCCGGCTATGGCTACACCTTC. It codes for CSAGRPAGYGYTF.

This rearrangement joins TRBV29-1 to TRBJ2-1, with 10 positions matching TRBD1. V was pared by 4 bases and J by 4 bases, with 4 bases of the junction left unmatched. This CDR3 contains 14 residues. From germline, CDR1 is SQVTM and CDR2 ANQGSEA. CDR3 residues: CSVAGTGAYNEQFF. The CDR3 DNA sequence: TGCAGCGTTGCCGGGACAGGGGCATACAATGAGCAGTTCTTC.

This clonotype was recorded a few times. The J gene is TRBJ1-6, the V gene TRBV7-8; D remains ambiguous. Per germline, CDR1 SGHVS and CDR2 FQNEAQ. V was trimmed by 9 bases and J by 0 bases, leaving 12 bases between them. The CDR3 covers 15 residues. As DNA, the CDR3 is TGTGCCAGTACCCTCGGAAGCTCCTATAATTCACCCCTCCACTTT. Protein product: CASTLGSSYNSPLHF.

This clonotype has just a few counts. V and J are TRBV9 and TRBJ2-7; no clear D. Trimming cost V 3 bases and J 6 bases, with 10 bases left between them. Germline V CDR1 and CDR2: SGDLS, YYNGEE. The CDR3 consists of 12 residues. CDR3 loop: CASSGDLGEQYF. DNA of the CDR3: TGTGCCAGCAGCGGAGATCTCGGCGAGCAGTACTTC.